These T cell receptor beta chains were read from a single sample in a study of cytomegalovirus exposure and HLA in healthy donors. Generated by immunoSEQ multiplex PCR, the TCRdb table keeps only in-frame clones and is missing some. Of 66,000 or so clones listed, approximately 96% are singletons. Sequenced: PBMCs. The receptors originated from a woman in her late teens or twenties in good health and CMV-seropositive. Each CDR3 is given with its conserved first and last residue. A D gene is named only where the DNA matches it firmly. The size of a clone is reported for some rows only, either as once, few or many, or as a class for expanded clones.

clone_size cdr3_length j_call d_call v_call cdr3_aa cdr3_nt
- 12 TRBJ2-3 - TRBV9 CASSSQGGTQYF TGTGCCAGCAGCTCGCAAGGCGGCACGCAGTATTTT
- 14 TRBJ1-5 - TRBV7-9 CASSLANTDQPQHF TGTGCCAGCAGCTTAGCCAACACCGATCAGCCCCAGCATTTT
- 13 TRBJ2-5 - TRBV7-3 CASSLGLQETQYF TGTGCCAGCAGCTTGGGACTTCAAGAGACCCAGTACTTC
- 13 TRBJ1-2 - TRBV27 CASSFWGYYGYTF TGTGCCAGCAGTTTTTGGGGCTACTATGGCTACACCTTC
- 15 TRBJ1-2 - TRBV4-1 CASSQVGGFNYGYTF TGCGCCAGCAGCCAAGTAGGGGGATTTAACTATGGCTACACCTTC
- 15 TRBJ2-7 - TRBV10-2 CASSDRQATIYEQYF TGCGCCAGCAGTGACAGACAGGCGACGATCTACGAGCAGTACTTC
- 13 TRBJ2-7 - TRBV29-1 CSVESEEPYEQYF TGCAGCGTTGAAAGCGAGGAACCCTACGAGCAGTACTTC
- 14 TRBJ2-2 - TRBV6-6 CASSYSGGPGELFF TGTGCCAGCAGTTACTCGGGGGGTCCTGGGGAGCTGTTTTTT
- 15 TRBJ2-5 TRBD1 TRBV10-1 CASRPKQGGQETQYF TGCGCCAGCAGACCCAAACAGGGGGGTCAAGAGACCCAGTACTTC
- 13 TRBJ2-7 - TRBV7-9 CASSSGFSGEQYF TGTGCCAGCAGCTCGGGGTTTTCGGGCGAGCAGTACTTC
- 15 TRBJ2-1 TRBD2 TRBV11-2 CASSLDRDYLDEQFF TGTGCCAGCAGCTTAGATAGGGACTATCTCGATGAGCAGTTCTTC
- 15 TRBJ2-3 - TRBV2 CASSERTAYTDTQYF TGTGCCAGCAGTGAAAGGACAGCCTACACAGATACGCAGTATTTT
- 12 TRBJ1-2 - TRBV7-2 CASSLGGSRRTF TGTGCCAGCAGCTTAGGAGGGTCGCGACGGACCTTC
once 11 TRBJ2-1 - TRBV2 CASMGGEEQFF TGTGCCAGCATGGGGGGAGAGGAGCAGTTCTTC
- 14 TRBJ1-1 TRBD1 TRBV7-9 CASSSTGVNTEAFF TGTGCCAGCAGCTCGACAGGGGTAAACACTGAAGCTTTCTTT
- 15 TRBJ2-1 - TRBV28 CASREGPGPYNEQFF TGTGCCAGCAGGGAGGGCCCAGGACCATACAATGAGCAGTTCTTC
- 14 TRBJ2-7 TRBD1 TRBV5-6 CASSPDRGPYEQYF TGTGCCAGCAGCCCTGACAGGGGGCCTTACGAGCAGTACTTC
- 13 TRBJ1-2 TRBD1 TRBV27 CASRYRGSDGYTF TGTGCCAGCAGATACAGGGGGTCGGATGGCTACACCTTC
- 17 TRBJ2-7 TRBD1 TRBV28 CASSSGGTGTWSYEQYF TGTGCCAGCAGTTCAGGGGGCACCGGGACCTGGAGCTACGAGCAGTACTTC
- 13 TRBJ2-3 - TRBV9 CASSATSTDTQYF TGTGCCAGCAGCGCCACTAGCACAGATACGCAGTATTTT
- 15 TRBJ2-7 - TRBV30 CAWSVVGAPSYEQYF TGTGCCTGGAGTGTGGTGGGAGCCCCATCCTACGAGCAGTACTTC
- 14 TRBJ2-7 TRBD1 TRBV28 CASSSAGTAYEQYF TGTGCCAGCAGTTCTGCCGGGACAGCCTACGAGCAGTACTTC
- 13 TRBJ2-1 TRBD1 TRBV2 CASSVDRANEQFF TGTGCCAGCAGTGTGGACAGGGCCAATGAGCAGTTCTTC
- 14 TRBJ1-1 - TRBV29-1 CSVQNRPGNTEAFF TGCAGCGTTCAGAACAGGCCGGGGAACACTGAAGCTTTCTTT
once 16 TRBJ1-2 TRBD1 TRBV9 CASSPGTGGENYGYTF TGTGCCAGCAGCCCAGGGACAGGGGGCGAGAACTATGGCTACACCTTC
- 19 TRBJ1-5 TRBD1 TRBV30 CAWSEAGTGGPYSNQPQHF TGTGCCTGGAGTGAAGCCGGGACAGGGGGCCCTTATAGCAATCAGCCCCAGCATTTT
once 16 TRBJ2-7 TRBD2 TRBV5-6 CASSFLGTSGAYEQYF TGTGCCAGCAGCTTCCTCGGGACTAGCGGAGCCTACGAGCAGTACTTC
- 17 TRBJ2-1 TRBD2 TRBV5-6 CASSLSFSSGRINEQFF TGTGCCAGCAGCTTGTCGTTCTCTAGCGGGAGGATCAATGAGCAGTTCTTC
- 12 TRBJ1-2 TRBD1 TRBV27 CASNHRGGGYTF TGTGCCAGCAACCACAGGGGAGGAGGCTACACCTTC
- 14 TRBJ2-2 - TRBV7-6 CASSKGGNTGELFF TGTGCCAGCAGCAAGGGAGGGAACACCGGGGAGCTGTTTTTT
- 15 TRBJ2-3 TRBD1 TRBV29-1 CSVPDQQGYTDTQYF TGCAGCGTCCCAGATCAACAGGGGTACACAGATACGCAGTATTTT
- 13 TRBJ2-1 TRBD2 TRBV6-1 CASSASGYNEQFF TGTGCCAGCAGCGCTAGCGGATACAATGAGCAGTTCTTC
- 13 TRBJ2-7 - TRBV15 CATSSGSHYEQYF TGTGCCACCAGCAGCGGGAGTCACTACGAGCAGTACTTC
- 16 TRBJ2-5 TRBD2 TRBV15 CATSRALAGGGETQYF TGTGCCACCAGCAGAGCACTAGCGGGAGGGGGGGAGACCCAGTACTTC
- 16 TRBJ2-1 - TRBV5-1 CASSPGLRSSYNEQFF TGCGCCAGCAGCCCCGGACTGAGGAGCTCCTACAATGAGCAGTTCTTC
- 17 TRBJ2-7 TRBD1 TRBV9 CASSVAPGQGSGYEQYF TGTGCCAGCAGCGTAGCTCCTGGACAGGGGAGCGGCTACGAGCAGTACTTC
- 14 TRBJ1-1 - TRBV11-3 CASSLRSEDTEAFF TGTGCCAGCAGCTTAAGGAGTGAGGACACTGAAGCTTTCTTT
- 15 TRBJ2-1 - TRBV7-3 CASSLRGGSYNEQFF TGTGCCAGCAGCTTACGAGGCGGCTCCTACAATGAGCAGTTCTTC
- 12 TRBJ2-7 - TRBV29-1 CSVEGGAGEQYF TGCAGCGTTGAGGGGGGGGCGGGGGAGCAGTACTTC
- 12 TRBJ2-7 TRBD1 TRBV5-4 CASRRDSYEQYF TGTGCCAGCAGACGGGACAGCTACGAGCAGTACTTC
- 17 TRBJ2-3 TRBD2 TRBV4-2 CASSRRIPSGSTDTQYF TGTGCCAGCAGCCGAAGAATTCCTAGCGGGAGCACAGATACGCAGTATTTT
- 14 TRBJ2-1 TRBD2 TRBV10-2 CASILAGSYNEQFF TGCGCCAGCATTTTAGCGGGATCCTACAATGAGCAGTTCTTC
- 18 TRBJ2-6 TRBD1 TRBV5-1 CASRVFQGAQTGANVLTF TGCGCCAGCAGAGTTTTCCAGGGGGCGCAAACTGGGGCCAACGTCCTGACTTTC
once 18 TRBJ2-3 TRBD2 TRBV10-3 CAISSILETSGLTDTQYF TGTGCCATCAGTTCCATCCTGGAGACTAGCGGGCTCACAGATACGCAGTATTTT
few 15 TRBJ1-4 TRBD1 TRBV7-9 CASSSRQGLNEKLFF TGTGCCAGCAGCTCCAGACAGGGTCTAAACGAAAAACTGTTTTTT
- 17 TRBJ2-1 TRBD2 TRBV2 CASSVKEGLASYNEQFF TGTGCCAGCAGTGTTAAGGAGGGACTAGCGTCCTACAATGAGCAGTTCTTC
- 14 TRBJ2-1 TRBD2 TRBV10-2 CASVGLDGYNEQFF TGCGCCAGCGTCGGACTAGATGGCTACAATGAGCAGTTCTTC
- 13 TRBJ2-7 TRBD1 TRBV5-4 CASSSGTGNEQYF TGTGCCAGCAGCTCCGGGACAGGGAACGAGCAGTACTTC